This is a list of T cell receptor beta chains from one sample in a study of Graves' ophthalmopathy and Graves' hyperthyroidism. Each CDR3 protein gets one entry after TCRdb re-called the multiplex PCR reads with MiXCR. In the table there are some 750,000 distinct CDR3 sequences, 35% to 50% of which are singletons. Specimen: peripheral blood. All receptors derive from an adult man with Graves' ophthalmopathy. The CDR3 runs from the conserved cysteine through the conserved F or W.

CDR3aa	len	v_gene
CATSSGQGNQPQHF	14	TRBV24-1
CSAQGGGLGPTNTGDTEAFF	20	TRBV29-1
CSAIEGGRDNGYTF	14	TRBV20-1
CASSPWDTSYEQYF	14	TRBV7-9
CASSFSEHSSYEQYF	15	TRBV7-2
CASSRTDYTEAFF	13	TRBV5-1
CASSSSVNTEALF	13	TRBV11-2
CAASSLRTSSYEQYF	15	TRBV15
CAISESIGTGVGRNQPQHF	19	TRBV10-3
CASSVGKTTEAFF	13	TRBV10-1
CASKSGGPGTGELFF	15	TRBV7-6
CASSRGRTSNTGELFF	16	TRBV14
CATSQTAEYGYTF	13	TRBV24-1
CASSSVRRLGPGQYF	15	TRBV7-2
CASSLLYLDMNEKLFF	16	TRBV9
CATSRDRRDDGYTF	14	TRBV15
CASSSGQRPSWTEAFF	16	TRBV7-9
CASSYGTARGYTF	13	TRBV5-6
CASSLSGGISYEQYF	15	TRBV10-3
CASSRSGTGAETQYF	15	TRBV4-3
CAISSDRATGNTIYF	15	TRBV10-3
CATRGTGGEGGYTF	14	TRBV24-1
CASRSGHLSNQPQHF	15	TRBV24-1
CASSPEGNYGYTF	13	TRBV11-2
CASSPRPGQDGYTF	14	TRBV25-1
CASSYLPTGTGGYEQYF	17	TRBV10-1
CSARDPGWSSAQPQHF	16	TRBV20-1
CASRARGGGYGETQYF	16	TRBV7-2
CASSFLRGSYEQYF	14	TRBV7-9
CASSLVTNTEAF	12	TRBV5-1
CASSSQSGNEQYF	13	TRBV11-2
CATSQGTRDGYTF	13	TRBV15
CSVEHRVMVGAFF	13	TRBV29-1
CASTDRSSGNSPLHF	15	TRBV2
CASSQDSPAVDSGNTIYF	18	TRBV14
CASTGPNLYGYTF	13	TRBV2
CSVEDRGGF	9	TRBV29-1
CASSPRGYGYEQYF	14	TRBV14
CASREQGGYTF	11	TRBV2
CSVGGGTSGYEQYF	14	TRBV29-1
CATRGSIAEAFF	12	TRBV10-3
CASSDSGSEAFF	12	TRBV25-1
CSAFKPGTGDNGSPLHF	17	TRBV20-1
CASSETGEQYF	11	TRBV2
CATSRRTGRSPLHF	14	TRBV15
CASSPGTGINQPQHF	15	TRBV11-2
CASSLGASGRTDTQYF	16	TRBV19
CSARVDTTRHYGYTF	15	TRBV20-1
CASGPIGTGQGNTGELFF	18	TRBV25-1
CAMREGQGNTEAFF	14	TRBV10-3
CASSIRTSGANVLTF	15	TRBV7-2
CASSGPAGYFPSEQYF	16	TRBV25-1
CSVGDQRNTEAFF	13	TRBV29-1
CASSVSGQVNSPLHF	15	TRBV7-2
CASTRQDPPISGANVLTF	18	TRBV19
CASTMTAGGNEKLFF	15	TRBV25-1
CSVEPSNVFSYEQYF	15	TRBV29-1
CASSIDRDYGYTF	13	TRBV19
CAISDATDSYEQYF	14	TRBV10-3
CASRSTGVGNQPQHF	15	TRBV9